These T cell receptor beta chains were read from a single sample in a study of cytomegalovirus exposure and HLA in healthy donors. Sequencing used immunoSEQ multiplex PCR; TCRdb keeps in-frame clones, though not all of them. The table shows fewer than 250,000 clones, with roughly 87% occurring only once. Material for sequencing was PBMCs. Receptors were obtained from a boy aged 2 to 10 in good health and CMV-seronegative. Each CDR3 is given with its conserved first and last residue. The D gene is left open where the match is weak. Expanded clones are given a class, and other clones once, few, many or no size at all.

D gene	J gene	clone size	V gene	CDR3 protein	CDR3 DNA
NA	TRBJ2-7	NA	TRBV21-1	CASSKVLRRNGSPPGEQYF	TGTGCCAGCAGCAAAGTGTTGCGCAGGAACGGGAGCCCCCCGGGGGAGCAGTACTTC
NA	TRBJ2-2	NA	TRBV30	CAWTEARELFF	TGTGCCTGGACCGAGGCCAGGGAGCTGTTTTTT
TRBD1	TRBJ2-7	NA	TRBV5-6	CASSLATGLGSYEQYF	TGTGCCAGCAGTCTCGCGACAGGGTTAGGATCCTACGAGCAGTACTTC
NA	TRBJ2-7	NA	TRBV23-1	CASTQKQAYEQYF	TGCGCCAGCACCCAAAAACAGGCCTACGAGCAGTACTTC
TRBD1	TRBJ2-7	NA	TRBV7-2	CASSPADRGYEQYF	TGTGCCAGCAGCCCCGCGGACAGGGGATACGAGCAGTACTTC
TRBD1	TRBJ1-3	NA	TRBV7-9	CASSHYGQGGGNTIYF	TGTGCCAGCAGCCATTACGGACAGGGAGGGGGAAACACCATATATTTT
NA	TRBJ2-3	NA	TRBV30	CACDRSTDTQYF	TGTGCCTGCGACAGGAGCACAGATACGCAGTATTTT
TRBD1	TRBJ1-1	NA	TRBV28	CASSKAGTVTNTEAFF	TGTGCCAGCAGTAAAGCCGGGACAGTAACGAACACTGAAGCTTTCTTT
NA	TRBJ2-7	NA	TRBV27	CASSSDRYEQYF	TGTGCCAGCAGTTCCGACAGGTACGAGCAGTACTTC
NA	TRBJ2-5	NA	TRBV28	CASSFPGGQETQYF	TGTGCCAGCAGTTTCCCCGGGGGTCAAGAGACCCAGTACTTC
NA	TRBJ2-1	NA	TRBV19	CASSMTAYNEQFF	TGTGCCAGTAGTATGACAGCCTACAATGAGCAGTTCTTC
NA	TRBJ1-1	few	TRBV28	CASSSPGADTEAFF	TGTGCCAGCAGCTCCCCGGGAGCCGACACTGAAGCTTTCTTT
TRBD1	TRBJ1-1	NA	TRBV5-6	CASSRNPGQPNTEAFF	TGTGCCAGCAGCAGAAACCCGGGACAGCCGAACACTGAAGCTTTCTTT
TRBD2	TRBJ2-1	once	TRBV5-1	CASSLSLAVEQFF	TGCGCCAGCAGCTTGAGCCTAGCGGTGGAGCAGTTCTTC
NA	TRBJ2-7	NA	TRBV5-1	CASSPMGAFYEQYF	TGCGCCAGCAGCCCGATGGGGGCCTTCTACGAGCAGTACTTC
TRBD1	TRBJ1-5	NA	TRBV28	CASSYGRGLQPQHF	TGTGCCAGCAGTTACGGCAGGGGGCTTCAGCCCCAGCATTTT
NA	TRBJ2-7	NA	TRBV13	CASSPIAIRSSEQYF	TGTGCCAGCAGCCCCATAGCAATTAGGTCTTCCGAGCAGTACTTC
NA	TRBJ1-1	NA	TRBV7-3	CASSGVVVGGGDTEAFF	TGTGCCAGCAGCGGAGTGGTGGTCGGGGGAGGAGACACTGAAGCTTTCTTT
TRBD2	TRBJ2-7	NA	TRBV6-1	CASSETSGGSREQYF	TGTGCCAGCAGTGAAACTAGCGGGGGATCTCGGGAGCAGTACTTC
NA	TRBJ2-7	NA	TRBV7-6	CASSFPRGDEQYF	TGTGCCAGCAGCTTTCCCAGGGGGGACGAGCAGTACTTC
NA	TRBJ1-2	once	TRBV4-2	CASSQDFSMTGGYTF	TGTGCCAGCAGCCAAGATTTTTCTATGACAGGCGGCTACACCTTC
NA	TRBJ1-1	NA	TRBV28	CASSLRQYEAFF	TGTGCCAGCAGTTTGCGGCAGTACGAAGCTTTCTTT
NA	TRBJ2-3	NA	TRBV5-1	CASSSAATSTDTQYF	TGCGCCAGCAGCTCGGCGGCTACTAGCACAGATACGCAGTATTTT
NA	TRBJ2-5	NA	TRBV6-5	CASIKRNSGQETQYF	TGTGCCAGCATCAAAAGGAACTCAGGTCAAGAGACCCAGTACTTC
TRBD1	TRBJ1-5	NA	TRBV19	CASLDRGNQPQHF	TGTGCCAGTTTGGACAGGGGCAATCAGCCCCAGCATTTT
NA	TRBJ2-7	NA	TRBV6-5	CASSYSAGTFPLEQYF	TGTGCCAGCAGTTATAGCGCCGGGACATTCCCTCTCGAGCAGTACTTC
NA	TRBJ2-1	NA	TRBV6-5	CASSRTVYNEQFF	TGTGCCAGCAGTAGGACAGTCTACAATGAGCAGTTCTTC
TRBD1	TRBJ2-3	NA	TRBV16	CASSQLWTGGADTQYF	TGTGCCAGCAGCCAACTTTGGACAGGGGGCGCGGATACGCAGTATTTT
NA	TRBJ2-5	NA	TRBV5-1	CASSVQGEETQYF	TGCGCCAGCAGCGTACAGGGTGAAGAGACCCAGTACTTC